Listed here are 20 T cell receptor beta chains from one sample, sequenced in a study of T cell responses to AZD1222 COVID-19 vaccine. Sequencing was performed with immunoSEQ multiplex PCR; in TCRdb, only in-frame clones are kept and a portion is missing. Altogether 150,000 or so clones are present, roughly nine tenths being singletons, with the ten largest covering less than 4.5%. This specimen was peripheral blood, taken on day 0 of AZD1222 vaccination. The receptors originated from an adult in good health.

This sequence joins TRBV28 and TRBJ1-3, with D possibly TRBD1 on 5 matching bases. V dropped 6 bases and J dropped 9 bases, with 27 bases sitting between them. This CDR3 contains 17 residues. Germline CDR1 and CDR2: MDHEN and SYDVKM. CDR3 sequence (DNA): TGTGCCAGCAGCCTGAAATTGACCGGGACGGGAAGGGGCACCATATATTTT. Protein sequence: CASSLKLTGTGRGTIYF. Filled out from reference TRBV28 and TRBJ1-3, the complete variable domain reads DVKVTQSSRYLVKRTGEKVFLECVQDMDHENMFWYRQDPGLGLRLIYFSYDVKMKEKGDIPEGYSVSREKKERFSLILESASTNQTSMYLCASSLKLTGTGRGTIYFGEGSWLTVV.

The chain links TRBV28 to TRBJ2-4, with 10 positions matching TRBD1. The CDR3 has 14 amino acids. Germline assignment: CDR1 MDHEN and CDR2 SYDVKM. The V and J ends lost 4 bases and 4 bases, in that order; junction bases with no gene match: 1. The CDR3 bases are TGTGCCAGCAGTTGGACAGGGGGGAAAAACATTCAGTACTTC. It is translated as CASSWTGGKNIQYF.

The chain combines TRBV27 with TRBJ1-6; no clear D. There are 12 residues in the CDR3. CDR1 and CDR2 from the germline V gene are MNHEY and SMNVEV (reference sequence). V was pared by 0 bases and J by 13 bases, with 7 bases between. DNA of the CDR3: TGTGCCAGCAGTTTATCACCAGGCCCCCTCCACTTT. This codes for CASSLSPGPLHF.

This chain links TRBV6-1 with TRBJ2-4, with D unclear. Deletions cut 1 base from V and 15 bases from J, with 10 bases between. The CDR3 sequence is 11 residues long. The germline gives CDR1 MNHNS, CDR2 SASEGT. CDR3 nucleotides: TGTGCCAGCAGTGAAGGAGACAAGAGGTACTTC. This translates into CASSEGDKRYF.

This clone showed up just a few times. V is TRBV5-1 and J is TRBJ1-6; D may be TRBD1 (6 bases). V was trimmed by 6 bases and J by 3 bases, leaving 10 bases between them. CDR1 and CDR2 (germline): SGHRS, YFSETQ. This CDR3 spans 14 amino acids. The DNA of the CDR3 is TGCGCCAGCACCTCGGACAGCTATAATTCACCCCTCCACTTT. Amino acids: CASTSDSYNSPLHF.

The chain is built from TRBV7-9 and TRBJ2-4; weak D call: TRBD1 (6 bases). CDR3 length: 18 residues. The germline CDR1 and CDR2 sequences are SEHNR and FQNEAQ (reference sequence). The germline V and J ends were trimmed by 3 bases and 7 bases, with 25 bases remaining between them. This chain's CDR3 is CASSLGVEAGVVRNIQYF. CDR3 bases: TGTGCCAGCAGCTTGGGGGTGGAGGCAGGGGTCGTTCGGAACATTCAGTACTTC.

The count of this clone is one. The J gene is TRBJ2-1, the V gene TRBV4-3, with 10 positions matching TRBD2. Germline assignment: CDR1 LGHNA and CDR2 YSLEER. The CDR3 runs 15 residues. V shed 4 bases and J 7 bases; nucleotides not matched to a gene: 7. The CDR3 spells CASSPTSGVTNEQFF. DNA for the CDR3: TGCGCCAGCAGCCCTACTAGCGGGGTAACAAATGAGCAGTTCTTC.

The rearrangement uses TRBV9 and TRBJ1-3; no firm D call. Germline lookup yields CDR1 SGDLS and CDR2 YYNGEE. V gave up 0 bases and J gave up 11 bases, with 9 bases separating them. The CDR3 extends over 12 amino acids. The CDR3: CASSVESGPIYF. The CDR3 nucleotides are TGTGCCAGCAGCGTAGAATCGGGTCCCATATATTTT. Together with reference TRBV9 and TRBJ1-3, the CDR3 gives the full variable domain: DSGVTQTPKHLITATGQRVTLRCSPRSGDLSVYWYQQSLDQGLQFLIQYYNGEERAKGNILERFSAQQFPDLHSELNLSSLELGDSALYFCASSVESGPIYFGEGSWLTVV.

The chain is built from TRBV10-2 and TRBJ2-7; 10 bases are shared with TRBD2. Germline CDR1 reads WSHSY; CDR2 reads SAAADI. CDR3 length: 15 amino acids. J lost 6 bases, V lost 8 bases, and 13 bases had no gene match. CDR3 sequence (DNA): TGCGCCAGCCTCGGAGCGGGAGGGCCAGCGGGCGAGCAGTACTTC. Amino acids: CASLGAGGPAGEQYF.

CDR3: CASRRSGSGTGELFF. The CDR3 nucleotides read TGTGCCAGCAGGAGGAGCGGGAGCGGCACCGGGGAGCTGTTTTTT. The chain joins TRBV6-5 to TRBJ2-2; 8 bases map to TRBD2. The germline CDR1 and CDR2 sequences are MNHEY and SVGAGI. The junction had 7 bases not matched to a gene; V was cut back by 6 bases and J by 4 bases. There are 15 residues in the CDR3.

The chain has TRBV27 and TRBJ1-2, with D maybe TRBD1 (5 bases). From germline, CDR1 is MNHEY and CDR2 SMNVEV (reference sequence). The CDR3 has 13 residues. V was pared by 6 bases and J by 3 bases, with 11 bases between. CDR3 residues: CASRGRGYYGYTF. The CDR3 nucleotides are TGTGCCAGCAGAGGAAGGGGATACTATGGCTACACCTTC.

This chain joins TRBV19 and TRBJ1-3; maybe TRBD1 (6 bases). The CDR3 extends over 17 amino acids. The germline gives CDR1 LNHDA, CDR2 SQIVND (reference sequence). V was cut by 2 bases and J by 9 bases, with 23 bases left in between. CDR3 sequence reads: CASSITFRGRTPGTIYF. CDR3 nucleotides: TGTGCCAGTAGTATAACTTTCAGGGGACGCACGCCCGGCACCATATATTTT.

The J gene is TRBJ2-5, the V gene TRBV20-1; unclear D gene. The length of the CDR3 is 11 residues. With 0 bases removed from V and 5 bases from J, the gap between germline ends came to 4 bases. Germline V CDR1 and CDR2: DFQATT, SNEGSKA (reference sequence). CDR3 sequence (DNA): TGCAGTGCTAGAGATGAGGAGACCCAGTACTTC. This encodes CSARDEETQYF.

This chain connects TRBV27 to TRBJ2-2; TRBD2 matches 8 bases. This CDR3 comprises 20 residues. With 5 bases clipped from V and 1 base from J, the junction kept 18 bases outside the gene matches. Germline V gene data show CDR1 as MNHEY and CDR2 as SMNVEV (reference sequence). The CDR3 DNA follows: TGTGCCAGCAGTCCTCTGACGGGGGTAGCGGGGATTGGGAACACCGGGGAGCTGTTTTTT. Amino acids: CASSPLTGVAGIGNTGELFF.

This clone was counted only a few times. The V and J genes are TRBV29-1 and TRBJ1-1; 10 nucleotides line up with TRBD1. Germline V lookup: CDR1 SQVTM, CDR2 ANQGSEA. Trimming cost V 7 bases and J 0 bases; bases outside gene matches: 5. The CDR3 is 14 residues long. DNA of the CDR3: TGCAGCGCCGGGGGGACAGGGGTGAACACTGAAGCTTTCTTT. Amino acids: CSAGGTGVNTEAFF.

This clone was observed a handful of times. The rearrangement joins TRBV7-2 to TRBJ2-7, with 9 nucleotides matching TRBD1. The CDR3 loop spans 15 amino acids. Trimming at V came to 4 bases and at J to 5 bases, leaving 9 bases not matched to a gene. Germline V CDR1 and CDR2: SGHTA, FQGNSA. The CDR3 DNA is TGTGCCAGCAGCTCAACCGGGACAGGGTCGAACGAGCAGTACTTC. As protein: CASSSTGTGSNEQYF.

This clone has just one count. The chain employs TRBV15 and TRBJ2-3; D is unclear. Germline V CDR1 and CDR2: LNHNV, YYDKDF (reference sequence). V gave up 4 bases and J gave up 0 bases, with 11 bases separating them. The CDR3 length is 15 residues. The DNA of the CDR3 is TGTGCCACCAGCATCGGCGGATGGAGCACAGATACGCAGTATTTT. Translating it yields CATSIGGWSTDTQYF.

The CDR3 reads CASSFGAHQPQHF. The CDR3 coding sequence is TGTGCCAGCAGCTTCGGGGCTCATCAGCCCCAGCATTTT. The chain links TRBV5-4 to TRBJ1-5; maybe TRBD1 (5 bases). V was clipped by 2 bases and J by 5 bases, with 8 bases between them. The CDR3 totals 13 residues. The germline V gene encodes CDR1 SGHNT and CDR2 YYREEE (reference sequence).

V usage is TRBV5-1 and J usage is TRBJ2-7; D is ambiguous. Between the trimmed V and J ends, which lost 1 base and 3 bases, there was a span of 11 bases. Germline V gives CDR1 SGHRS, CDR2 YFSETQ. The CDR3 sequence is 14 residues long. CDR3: CASSLTGKGYEQYF. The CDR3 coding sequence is TGCGCCAGCAGCTTGACTGGGAAAGGCTACGAGCAGTACTTC.

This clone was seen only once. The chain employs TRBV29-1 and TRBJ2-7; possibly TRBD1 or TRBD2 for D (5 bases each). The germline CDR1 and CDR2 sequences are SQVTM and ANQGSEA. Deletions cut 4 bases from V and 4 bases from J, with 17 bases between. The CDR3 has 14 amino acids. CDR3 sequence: CSVVPSRGVYEQYF. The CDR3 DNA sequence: TGCAGCGTTGTCCCCTCCCGAGGGGTATACGAGCAGTACTTC.